Given below is one T cell receptor beta chain in context. It has no known antigen specificity. No quality values exist for individual bases; no much larger clone is one base distant. V and J are trimmed by 4 bases and 0 bases, and the gene matches miss 4 bases of the junction. The CDR3 contains 16 residues, cysteine and phenylalanine counted. Of all the DNA, just the CDR3 is kept, 48 bases in frame from base 1. CDR1 and CDR2 are drawn from the germline V gene: MNHEY, SVGAGI. This sample is part of a study of response to subunit inactivated influenza vaccine (dated by TCRdb to 2017 to 2018). Study-wide context: Deep quantitative profiling of the T cell receptor repertoire was used in the study to follow responses to a trivalent subunit inactivated influenza vaccine. Overall study results and their limits: It was suggested by the authors that each seasonal influenza vaccination may recruit only a limited number of new T cells.

Library preparation used RT-PCR. TCRdb names Illumina HiSeq 2500 as the instrument used. TCRdb reworked the public reads: Q25 trimming with fastp, MiXCR clone assembly, productive beta chains retained. Rows with a matching CDR3 protein are joined into one entry that keeps the most common DNA and genes. Here the sample has approximately 290,000 distinct CDR3 sequences; roughly 22% occur a single time. About 9.4% of the sample is held by the ten biggest clonotypes. This chain joins TRBV6-5 to TRBJ2-2, with 8 junctional bases fitting TRBD1. This receptor was obtained from a man aged 45 to 70 who received an inactivated influenza vaccine. Donor details come from another sample of the same person, matched by shared clones. The sample here was PBMCs from blood, taken less than 22 months after vaccination. For the CDR3, the sequence is CASSSDRAANTGELFF. At the DNA level, the sequence is TGTGCCAGCAGTTCGGACAGGGCGGCGAACACCGGGGAGCTGTTTTTT.